A selection of T cell receptor beta chains follows, all from one sample in a study of cytomegalovirus exposure and HLA in healthy donors. The table came from immunoSEQ multiplex PCR; TCRdb's copy has only in-frame clones and leaves some out. The repertoire consists of roughly 200,000 clones, with about 86% occurring once and the leading ten covering more than 0.25%. The sequenced sample was PBMCs. The receptor set was obtained from a woman in her 30s in good health and CMV-seronegative. CDR3s include the opening cysteine and the closing phenylalanine or tryptophan. D genes are given only for firm matches. A clone size is listed for some rows: how often the clone was seen (once, few, many), or a class if it is expanded.

-,TRBV29-1,TRBJ2-1,-,CSGEVNEQFF,TGCAGCGGGGAGGTGAATGAGCAGTTCTTC
TRBD1,TRBV10-3,TRBJ1-6,once,CAISREYRDRVNSPLHF,TGTGCCATCAGTCGAGAATACCGGGACAGGGTAAATTCACCCCTCCACTTT
-,TRBV12-2,TRBJ1-3,-,CASRLTGSGNTIYF,TGTGCAAGTCGCCTAACAGGGTCTGGAAACACCATATATTTT
TRBD2,TRBV5-1,TRBJ2-3,-,CASTERGADTQYF,TGCGCCAGCACCGAGCGGGGGGCAGATACGCAGTATTTT
-,TRBV2,TRBJ2-7,-,CASATPARNSYEQYF,TGTGCCAGCGCCACACCCGCCAGAAACTCCTACGAGCAGTACTTC
-,TRBV28,TRBJ2-7,-,CASSLTPAGHYEQYF,TGTGCCAGCAGTTTAACGCCCGCGGGCCACTACGAGCAGTACTTC
-,TRBV7-3,TRBJ2-2,-,CASSPNTGELFF,TGTGCCAGCAGCCCTAACACCGGGGAGCTGTTTTTT
-,TRBV7-9,TRBJ2-3,-,CASSLGLALLTDTQYF,TGTGCCAGCAGCTTAGGGCTAGCGTTACTCACAGATACGCAGTATTTT
TRBD2,TRBV7-6,TRBJ2-1,once,CASSSPGAGGDNEQFF,TGTGCCAGCAGCTCGCCGGGAGCGGGAGGAGACAATGAGCAGTTCTTC
-,TRBV5-1,TRBJ2-2,-,CASSSLGNTGELFF,TGCGCCAGCAGTTCGCTAGGGAACACCGGGGAGCTGTTTTTT
-,TRBV19,TRBJ2-7,once,CASSIARVRRDEQYF,TGTGCCAGTAGTATTGCCCGCGTCCGACGGGACGAGCAGTACTTC
TRBD1,TRBV29-1,TRBJ2-7,once,CSALITAGQGARLEQYF,TGCAGCGCTCTAATAACAGCGGGACAGGGGGCGCGACTCGAGCAGTACTTC
-,TRBV5-6,TRBJ1-1,once,CASSWGSRATEAFF,TGTGCCAGCAGCTGGGGTAGCAGGGCCACTGAAGCTTTCTTT
TRBD2,TRBV11-2,TRBJ2-5,-,CASSLGLAGVDETQYF,TGTGCCAGCAGCTTAGGATTAGCGGGAGTTGACGAGACCCAGTACTTC
-,TRBV7-3,TRBJ1-2,-,CASSAQGDGYGYTF,TGTGCCAGCAGCGCACAGGGAGATGGCTATGGCTACACCTTC
TRBD2,TRBV5-1,TRBJ2-1,once,CASSLLIAGATNEQFF,TGCGCCAGCAGCTTGTTGATAGCGGGAGCGACGAATGAGCAGTTCTTC
-,TRBV2,TRBJ2-2,once,CASSEGGARGELFF,TGTGCCAGCAGTGAGGGGGGGGCGCGAGGGGAGCTGTTTTTT
-,TRBV7-9,TRBJ1-2,-,CASSLGGFYGYTF,TGTGCCAGCAGCTTAGGAGGTTTCTATGGCTACACCTTC
TRBD1,TRBV28,TRBJ2-1,-,CASGLTGRVYNEQFF,TGTGCCAGCGGATTGACAGGGCGGGTCTACAATGAGCAGTTCTTC
-,TRBV4-1,TRBJ1-5,-,CASSQAANQPQHF,TGCGCCAGCAGCCAGGCAGCGAATCAGCCCCAGCATTTT
-,TRBV4-1,TRBJ2-7,-,CASSQGTGMSSYEQYF,TGCGCCAGCAGCCAGGGTACCGGGATGAGCTCCTACGAGCAGTACTTC
TRBD1,TRBV5-1,TRBJ2-2,-,CASSSLVGQGGTGELFF,TGCGCCAGCAGCTCCCTAGTGGGACAGGGAGGCACCGGGGAGCTGTTTTTT
-,TRBV15,TRBJ2-2,-,CATSSGANTGELFF,TGTGCCACCAGTAGCGGAGCGAACACCGGGGAGCTGTTTTTT
-,TRBV5-6,TRBJ1-3,-,CASSYPRGGNTIYF,TGTGCCAGCAGCTATCCCAGGGGAGGAAACACCATATATTTT
TRBD2,TRBV5-1,TRBJ2-2,-,CASRDPGLAGANTGELFF,TGCGCCAGCAGGGATCCAGGACTAGCGGGGGCGAACACCGGGGAGCTGTTTTTT
TRBD1,TRBV19,TRBJ1-1,-,CASSRSRDRGTEAFF,TGTGCCAGTAGTAGGTCGAGGGACAGGGGAACTGAAGCTTTCTTT